The rows below give T cell receptor beta chains drawn from one sample of a study of a mutant IDH1 vaccine in newly diagnosed glioma. These receptors lack a known antigen. Clones were read by immunoSEQ multiplex PCR, and TCRdb kept only the in-frame ones, dropping some. Here the sample spans roughly 130,000 clones, around 80% being singletons. The specimen comprised PBMCs, sampled from a glioma patient whose treatment included an IDH1 peptide vaccine. These receptors all stem from a man aged 40-49 years with glioma. CDR3s include the opening cysteine and the closing phenylalanine or tryptophan. The D gene is left open where the match is weak. Clone size, where shown, is once, few, many, or a class for clones that have expanded.

j_call | v_call | d_call | clone_size | cdr3_aa | cdr3_nt
TRBJ2-6 | TRBV4-1 | - | few | CASSRGPAGSSGANVLTF | TGCGCCAGCAGCCGGGGGCCGGCGGGAAGCTCTGGGGCCAACGTCCTGACTTTC
TRBJ2-5 | TRBV5-1 | TRBD1 | - | CASSLARDSRETQYF | TGCGCCAGCAGCTTGGCCCGGGACAGCCGGGAGACCCAGTACTTC
TRBJ1-5 | TRBV7-2 | TRBD1 | - | CASSVRQGRAPQHF | TGTGCCAGCAGCGTGAGACAGGGTAGGGCGCCCCAGCATTTT
TRBJ1-5 | TRBV4-2 | TRBD1 | - | CASSPDRGLQPQHF | TGTGCCAGCAGCCCCGACAGGGGTTTGCAGCCCCAGCATTTT
TRBJ2-3 | TRBV5-4 | - | - | CASSLASTDTQYF | TGTGCCAGCAGCTTGGCCAGCACAGATACGCAGTATTTT
TRBJ1-2 | TRBV6-5 | - | - | CASSYSTQGIGGYTF | TGTGCCAGCAGTTACTCGACGCAGGGTATCGGCGGCTACACCTTC
TRBJ2-1 | TRBV5-1 | - | - | CASSLGAYSDNEQFF | TGCGCCAGCAGCTTGGGGGCCTATTCGGACAATGAGCAGTTCTTC
TRBJ1-5 | TRBV10-3 | TRBD1 | - | CAISELGGAGQPQHF | TGTGCCATCAGTGAGCTAGGGGGCGCCGGTCAGCCCCAGCATTTT
TRBJ1-5 | TRBV7-2 | TRBD1 | - | CASSPEGRQGPSNQPQHF | TGTGCCAGCAGCCCAGAGGGCCGACAGGGACCGAGCAATCAGCCCCAGCATTTT
TRBJ1-2 | TRBV2 | TRBD1 | - | CASGSPQGGYGYTF | TGTGCCAGCGGATCCCCCCAGGGGGGCTATGGCTACACCTTC
TRBJ1-5 | TRBV6-6 | - | - | CASSYRPGEPQHF | TGTGCCAGCAGTTACCGACCGGGGGAGCCCCAGCATTTT
TRBJ2-5 | TRBV4-3 | TRBD2 | - | CASSSLAGRETQYF | TGCGCCAGCAGCAGTTTAGCGGGACGAGAGACCCAGTACTTC
TRBJ1-2 | TRBV7-2 | - | - | CASSLVLRAPNYGYTF | TGTGCCAGCAGCTTAGTACTGAGGGCTCCTAACTATGGCTACACCTTC
TRBJ2-7 | TRBV5-4 | - | few | CASRSLGTSRGRESSYEQYF | TGTGCCAGCAGATCGCTTGGGACCTCCCGAGGGCGCGAAAGCTCCTACGAGCAGTACTTC
TRBJ2-7 | TRBV10-3 | TRBD2 | once | CAISEQVAGGIYEQYF | TGTGCCATCAGTGAGCAGGTAGCGGGAGGAATCTACGAGCAGTACTTC
TRBJ1-5 | TRBV29-1 | - | - | CSVVLENQPQHF | TGCAGCGTTGTTTTGGAGAATCAGCCCCAGCATTTT
TRBJ2-2 | TRBV7-9 | - | - | CASSARAGLRELFF | TGTGCCAGCAGCGCCCGGGCCGGCCTAAGGGAGCTGTTTTTT
TRBJ2-7 | TRBV4-1 | - | - | CASSQGGSGYEQYF | TGCGCCAGCAGCCAAGGGGGTAGCGGCTACGAGCAGTACTTC
TRBJ2-3 | TRBV9 | - | - | CASSVEQGIKLSDTQYF | TGTGCCAGCAGCGTAGAACAGGGAATCAAGCTCTCGGATACGCAGTATTTT
TRBJ2-7 | TRBV14 | TRBD2 | many | CASSQGGGGPTYEQYF | TGTGCCAGCAGCCAAGGGGGCGGGGGGCCGACCTACGAGCAGTACTTC
TRBJ1-5 | TRBV9 | TRBD1 | few | CASSVGQGSGPQHF | TGTGCCAGCAGCGTAGGACAGGGGAGTGGGCCCCAGCATTTT
TRBJ2-3 | TRBV6-5 | - | - | CASSQRPEDTQYF | TGTGCCAGCAGCCAGCGGCCGGAAGATACGCAGTATTTT
TRBJ2-5 | TRBV19 | - | once | CASSQRISGETQYF | TGTGCCAGTAGTCAACGGATAAGCGGAGAGACCCAGTACTTC
TRBJ2-1 | TRBV11-3 | TRBD2 | - | CASSPGGLAGHNEQFF | TGTGCCAGCAGCCCGGGGGGACTAGCGGGACACAATGAGCAGTTCTTC
TRBJ2-7 | TRBV7-8 | - | - | CASSLGQGFDEQYF | TGTGCCAGCAGCTTAGGGCAGGGGTTCGACGAGCAGTACTTC
TRBJ1-4 | TRBV14 | TRBD1 | many | CASSLRTGGEKLFF | TGTGCCAGCAGCCTCCGGACAGGGGGCGAAAAACTGTTTTTT
TRBJ1-4 | TRBV5-1 | TRBD1 | - | CASSLGQGASLPTNEKLFF | TGCGCCAGCAGCTTGGGACAGGGGGCTTCTCTTCCAACTAATGAAAAACTGTTTTTT
TRBJ2-1 | TRBV30 | TRBD1 | - | CAWRPGGRLSSYNEQFF | TGTGCCTGGAGGCCAGGGGGCAGGTTGAGCTCCTACAATGAGCAGTTCTTC
TRBJ1-1 | TRBV19 | TRBD1 | few | CASTPTGMGNTEAFF | TGTGCCAGTACCCCGACAGGGATGGGGAACACTGAAGCTTTCTTT
TRBJ2-2 | TRBV5-4 | TRBD2 | - | CASTRSGGGRSTGELFF | TGTGCCAGCACGCGTAGCGGGGGTGGGCGGAGCACCGGGGAGCTGTTTTTT
TRBJ2-7 | TRBV19 | - | once | CASSIGGGGEQYF | TGTGCCAGTAGTATAGGAGGAGGCGGCGAGCAGTACTTC
TRBJ2-3 | TRBV28 | - | - | CASSPEVTQYF | TGTGCCAGCAGTCCCGAAGTTACGCAGTATTTT
TRBJ1-5 | TRBV5-1 | TRBD1 | - | CASRQGQGVGPQHF | TGCGCCAGCAGGCAGGGACAGGGTGTTGGGCCCCAGCATTTT
TRBJ1-1 | TRBV14 | - | - | CASSRQTGSNTEAFF | TGTGCCAGCAGCCGCCAGACGGGCAGCAACACTGAAGCTTTCTTT
TRBJ1-2 | TRBV18 | TRBD1 | - | CASSPKNPDRVEGGYTF | TGTGCCAGCTCACCAAAAAACCCCGACAGGGTGGAAGGGGGCTACACCTTC
TRBJ2-3 | TRBV10-3 | - | - | CAINFAGTASTDTQYF | TGTGCCATCAATTTCGCCGGGACGGCTAGCACAGATACGCAGTATTTT
TRBJ1-6 | TRBV30 | - | - | CAWGGQYNSPLHF | TGTGCCTGGGGTGGACAGTATAATTCACCCCTCCACTTT
TRBJ2-2 | TRBV18 | - | - | CASSPQGQLTGELFF | TGTGCCAGCTCACCACAAGGACAGCTCACCGGGGAGCTGTTTTTT
TRBJ2-6 | TRBV4-2 | TRBD1 | - | CASSPQGALGGANVLTF | TGTGCCAGCAGCCCCCAGGGGGCCCTGGGCGGGGCCAACGTCCTGACTTTC
TRBJ1-2 | TRBV5-4 | TRBD1 | - | CASSPPTGSLYGYTF | TGTGCCAGCAGCCCACCGACAGGGTCCCTCTATGGCTACACCTTC
TRBJ1-1 | TRBV14 | - | - | CASSQALFSRTEAFF | TGTGCCAGCAGCCAAGCTTTATTTTCGCGCACTGAAGCTTTCTTT
TRBJ2-3 | TRBV11-3 | TRBD2 | - | CASSFGGRAIDTQYF | TGTGCCAGCAGCTTCGGTGGGAGGGCCATAGATACGCAGTATTTT
TRBJ1-6 | TRBV7-2 | - | once | CASSPGRVDSPLHF | TGTGCCAGCAGCCCAGGGAGGGTGGACTCACCCCTCCACTTT
TRBJ1-5 | TRBV6-5 | - | - | CASRSWSGQPQHF | TGTGCCAGCAGGTCCTGGTCGGGTCAGCCCCAGCATTTT
TRBJ1-4 | TRBV30 | - | - | CAWSWSTGLNEKLFF | TGTGCCTGGTCCTGGAGCACGGGCCTCAATGAAAAACTGTTTTTT
TRBJ2-2 | TRBV19 | - | - | CASTSKGFYTGELFF | TGTGCCAGTACCTCTAAGGGTTTCTACACCGGGGAGCTGTTTTTT
TRBJ1-1 | TRBV21-1 | - | - | CASSSRDIEAFF | TGTGCCAGCAGCAGCCGGGACATCGAAGCTTTCTTT
TRBJ2-5 | TRBV5-4 | - | - | CASSPDGGGGQETQYF | TGTGCCAGCAGCCCCGATGGGGGAGGGGGCCAAGAGACCCAGTACTTC